This is a list of T cell receptor beta chains from one sample in a study of HIV-infected children after antiretroviral therapy interruption. One entry per CDR3 protein, called by TCRdb with MiXCR from the 3' RACE reads. The repertoire holds over 35,000 distinct CDR3 sequences, with under 8% as singletons. This specimen was CD45RA+ CD4+ T cells from PBMCs, pooled from several time points, taken from a donor given antiretroviral therapy, either interrupted or continuous. These receptor sequences come from a pool of human donors with HIV. Both conserved end residues are part of each CDR3. Fields, in order: J gene, V gene, clone size, D gene, CDR3 DNA, CDR3 protein. The D gene is left open where the match is weak. Some rows have no size entry. The others give once, few or many, or a class for an expanded clone.

>TRBJ2-3|TRBV18|many|TRBD2
TGTGCCAGCTCACCATCAAGCGGGATAAGCACAGATACGCAGTATTTT
CASSPSSGISTDTQYF
>TRBJ2-1|TRBV6-1|NA|TRBD1
TGTGCCAGCAGGCCGGGACAGAGCTACAATGAGCAGTTCTTC
CASRPGQSYNEQFF
>TRBJ2-7|TRBV4-1|medium-sized|NA
TGTGCCAGCAGCCAAGATAAGGGACAAACCTATGAACAGTACTTC
CASSQDKGQTYEQYF
>TRBJ2-7|TRBV15|many|NA
TGTGCCACCAGCAGAGACAGGGCGAGAGCCTACGAGCAGTACTTC
CATSRDRARAYEQYF
>TRBJ1-6|TRBV15|NA|NA
TGTGCCACCAGCAGAGCCAGGGGATTATTGGGTTCACCCCTCCACTTT
CATSRARGLLGSPLHF
>TRBJ2-7|TRBV30|many|NA
TGTGCCTGGAGTCACACCGGGACACCCTACCAGCAGTACTTC
CAWSHTGTPYQQYF
>TRBJ2-3|TRBV7-9|many|NA
TGTGCCAGCAACAACCGGGACCTCAGCACAGATACGCAGTATTTT
CASNNRDLSTDTQYF
>TRBJ2-1|TRBV7-9|few|TRBD1
TGTGCCAGCAGCCCCGAGGTCCTCCGCGACAGGGATGAGCAGTTCTTC
CASSPEVLRDRDEQFF
>TRBJ2-1|TRBV28|NA|TRBD1
TGTGCCAGCAGTCCAAACAGGGGGCGCGGATACAATGAGCAGTTCTTC
CASSPNRGRGYNEQFF
>TRBJ1-5|TRBV4-3|NA|TRBD1
TGCGCCAGCAGCCAATCAGTGACAGGGAACAATCAGCCCCAGCATTTT
CASSQSVTGNNQPQHF
>TRBJ2-1|TRBV3-1|many|TRBD2
TGTGCCAGCAGCCAAGAGACTAGCGGGATTGCGTTTGAGCAGTTCTTC
CASSQETSGIAFEQFF
>TRBJ2-3|TRBV5-1|many|TRBD2
TGCGCCAGCAGCTTGGCCAGGACTAGCGGGGGACTCACAGATACGCAGTATTTT
CASSLARTSGGLTDTQYF
>TRBJ2-7|TRBV7-9|many|NA
TGTGCCAGCAGCTTAGAGGGGCGGCCCTTCGAGGAGCAGTACTTC
CASSLEGRPFEEQYF
>TRBJ1-6|TRBV25-1|NA|TRBD1
TGTGCCAGCAGTCACAGAGCCGGGACAGGGAGTTCACCCCTCCACTTT
CASSHRAGTGSSPLHF
>TRBJ1-1|TRBV20-1|NA|TRBD1
TGCAGTGCTACCGAGACAGGGACGTGGAACACTGAAGCTTTCTTT
CSATETGTWNTEAFF
>TRBJ2-7|TRBV6-6|few|NA
TGTGCCAGCAACAAACTAGTGAACTACGAGCAGTACTTC
CASNKLVNYEQYF
>TRBJ2-7|TRBV23-1|many|NA
TGCGCCAGCAGTCAATCCCCAGGGCGCGAGCAGTACTTC
CASSQSPGREQYF
>TRBJ1-5|TRBV4-1|NA|NA
TGCGCCAGCAGCCAAGTCGAGGCAGCAACGACCCTCCTCAATCAGCCCCAGCATTTT
CASSQVEAATTLLNQPQHF
>TRBJ1-5|TRBV20-1|few|NA
TGCAGTGCTTTCGACCTCAGACGGATCAATCAGCCCCAGCATTTT
CSAFDLRRINQPQHF
>TRBJ1-1|TRBV4-1|many|NA
TGCGCCAGCAGAGAAATACAGGGCCGGAATGAAGCTTTCTTT
CASREIQGRNEAFF
>TRBJ2-3|TRBV19|NA|NA
TGTGCCAACATCCGGGCGGGGAGGAGTGCAGAAACGCTGTATTTT
CANIRAGRSAETLYF
>TRBJ2-7|TRBV4-2|medium-sized|NA
TGTGCCAGCAGCCAAGATAGGGAACAGTACTTC
CASSQDREQYF
>TRBJ1-3|TRBV6-5|NA|NA
TGTGCCAGCAGTTCGCGTAACACCATATATTTT
CASSSRNTIYF
>TRBJ1-5|TRBV25-1|many|NA
TGTGCCAGCAGTGATGGGTCGGGAACCCGAAATCAGCCCCAGCATTTT
CASSDGSGTRNQPQHF
>TRBJ2-2|TRBV19|NA|TRBD1
TGTGCCAGTAGTTCCGGACAGGGGTCGAACACCGGGGAGCTGTTTTTT
CASSSGQGSNTGELFF
>TRBJ2-4|TRBV12-3/TRBV12-4|few|NA
TGTGCCAGCAGCGAAAGTATCCCCACCAAAAACATTCAGTACTTC
CASSESIPTKNIQYF
>TRBJ2-1|TRBV20-1|many|NA
TGCAGTGCTCTGAGGACAGTACGGAATGAGCAGTTCTTC
CSALRTVRNEQFF
>TRBJ2-7|TRBV11-1|medium-sized|NA
TGTGCCAGCGGTGGGGGCCCCTATGAACAGTACTTC
CASGGGPYEQYF
>TRBJ2-7|TRBV15|few|NA
TGTGCCACCAGCAGAGAGGGGGCCTCCTACGAGCAGTACTTC
CATSREGASYEQYF
>TRBJ1-6|TRBV12-3/TRBV12-4|many|TRBD1
TGTGCCAGCAGCGGACAGGGGGTTCCATATAATTCACCCCTCCACTTT
CASSGQGVPYNSPLHF
>TRBJ2-3|TRBV5-5|NA|NA
TGTGCCAGCAGCCCGGACAGAATCACAGATACGCAGTATTTT
CASSPDRITDTQYF
>TRBJ2-2|TRBV11-3|few|TRBD2
TGTGCCAGCAGCTTTAGCGGGAGTACGAACACCGGGGAGCTGTTTTTT
CASSFSGSTNTGELFF
>TRBJ2-7|TRBV24-1|NA|NA
TGTGCCACCAGTGACTCATGGGGAAACCCCTACGAGCAGTACTTC
CATSDSWGNPYEQYF
>TRBJ2-5|TRBV6-2/TRBV6-3|many|NA
TGTGCCAGCAGTGCTTGGACTGAAGAGACCCAGTACTTC
CASSAWTEETQYF
>TRBJ2-4|TRBV28|few|TRBD2
TGTGCCAGCAGTTTAATGGGAGCGGGGAGCATTCAGTACTTC
CASSLMGAGSIQYF
>TRBJ1-1|TRBV6-2/TRBV6-3|few|TRBD1
TGTGCCAGCGGACCCGGGACAGGGGGTTTCACTGAAGCTTTCTTT
CASGPGTGGFTEAFF
>TRBJ1-1|TRBV5-6|many|NA
TGTGCCAGCAGCCTATTGGCAAATCGTTTGCAGCCGGCGAACACTGAAGCTTTCTTT
CASSLLANRLQPANTEAFF
>TRBJ1-2|TRBV28|many|NA
TGTGCCAGCAGTTTATCTTCGGGGAGCTATGGCTACACCTTC
CASSLSSGSYGYTF
>TRBJ2-5|TRBV7-2|many|NA
TGTGCCAGCAGCCCGAAGCGGAGGATCCAAGAGACCCAGTACTTC
CASSPKRRIQETQYF
>TRBJ2-3|TRBV29-1|NA|NA
TGCAGCGTTGAAGGAGCGTGGGGGGTCACAGATACGCAGTATTTT
CSVEGAWGVTDTQYF
>TRBJ2-3|TRBV25-1|few|TRBD2
TGTGCCAGCAGTGGACGACTAGCGGGGGGCCCAGATACGCAGTATTTT
CASSGRLAGGPDTQYF
>TRBJ1-1|TRBV20-1|many|NA
TGCAGTGCTAGAGGAGGGAACACTGAAGCTTTCTTT
CSARGGNTEAFF
>TRBJ2-7|TRBV5-6|few|NA
TGTGCCAGCAGTCAAACCTACGAGCAGTACTTC
CASSQTYEQYF
>TRBJ2-7|TRBV6-1|NA|TRBD2
TGTGCCAGCTGTGAAAGGAAGCGACTAGCGGTCTCCTACGAGCAGTACTTC
CASCERKRLAVSYEQYF
>TRBJ2-3|TRBV2|medium-sized|NA
TGTGCCAGCAGTGAAGAATCGGTTCCGCAGTATTTT
CASSEESVPQYF
>TRBJ2-5|TRBV20-1|many|NA
TGCAGTGCTAGCGTTACAGGGCAGACGGAGACCCAGTACTTC
CSASVTGQTETQYF
>TRBJ2-1|TRBV19|many|NA
TGTGCCAGTAGGGATGGGACGAAAGGACACAATGAGCAGTTCTTC
CASRDGTKGHNEQFF
>TRBJ1-1|TRBV20-1|few|NA
TGCAGTGCATGGGGTGGCACTGAAGCTTTCTTT
CSAWGGTEAFF